This record concerns one T cell receptor (beta chain) sequence. Its matching antigen is unknown. Other DNA sequences in this sample translate to the same CDR3. Sorting of CD4+ naive, central memory, regulatory and stem cell-like memory cells was performed via CD45RO/CCR7/CD25/CD127/CD95/CD27. This entry belongs to a study of beta chain features in type 1 diabetes. Findings and caveats of the study: Researchers report that Type 1 diabetes patients had moderately but significantly shorter TCRB CDR3s across all four CD4+ subsets. Naive, central memory and regulatory TCRB repertoires appeared more similar among patients than healthy donors.

Expressed TCRB transcripts were sequenced, since all the RNA that had been isolated was reverse transcribed. Clones were read by immunoSEQ multiplex PCR, and TCRdb kept only the in-frame ones, dropping some. The data hold roughly 730,000 clones, with roughly 12% observed a single time. V was pared by 2 bases and J by 0 bases, with 5 bases between. The V gene's germline CDR1 is KGHSH and CDR2 LQKENI. The CDR3 loop spans 14 amino acids. This chain joins TRBV18 and TRBJ1-3; D gene uncertain. This receptor was identified in a young man with type 1 diabetes. Sequencing was done on a sample of naive CD4+ T cells from blood. The CDR3 here is CASSPGNSGNTIYF. The CDR3, as DNA: TGTGCCAGCTCACCAGGGAACTCTGGAAACACCATATATTTT.